One T cell receptor beta chain is described in this entry. Runs used v3.0 of the immunoSEQ assay and were done at survey level. Measured with immunoSEQ multiplex PCR; TCRdb has only the in-frame clones, and not every one. The profile shows approximately 29,000 clones, around 80% of them singletons. The V gene end was trimmed by 6 bases and the J gene end by 5 bases; junction bases not matched to a gene: 6. The CDR3 runs 13 residues. The germline gives CDR1 LNHDA, CDR2 SQIVND (reference sequence). This specimen belongs to a study of long-term antiretroviral therapy in people with HIV. The sequence was collected from a man aged 18 to 30 with HIV. V gene TRBV19 combines with J gene TRBJ1-1; 7 nucleotides line up with TRBD1. The input for sequencing was unsorted PBMCs, taken 1.5 years before starting antiretroviral therapy. The CDR3 DNA reads as TGTGCCAGTAGCCGACAGGGCTGGACTGAAGCTTTCTTT. This encodes CASSRQGWTEAFF.